These 5 T cell receptor beta chains originate from one sample sequenced in a study of technical replicates of blood from a handful of donors. TCRdb keeps only in-frame clones here, not all; method: immunoSEQ multiplex PCR. Of tens of thousands of clones listed, roughly 94% are singletons. Sequencing was done on a sample of T cells isolated from PBMCs. The source of these receptors is a human donor in good health.

This rearrangement joins TRBV5-1 to TRBJ1-6; D gene ambiguous. V was shortened by 0 bases and J by 0 bases, with 7 bases between the two germline ends. The CDR3 is 16 amino acids. Germline CDR1 SGHRS, CDR2 YFSETQ. CDR3 in amino acids: CASSLGAGSYNSPLHF. Written as DNA, the CDR3 is TGCGCCAGCAGCTTGGGTGCGGGCTCCTATAATTCACCCCTCCACTTT.

The chain combines TRBV27 with TRBJ2-7, with D possibly matching TRBD2 (5 bases). The CDR3 is 15 amino acids. V gave up 5 bases and J gave up 6 bases, with 20 bases separating them. Germline V lookup: CDR1 MNHEY, CDR2 SMNVEV (reference sequence). CDR3 DNA sequence: TGTGCCAGCAGTCTACGGGGTTATGGCGCGGTCGAGCAGTACTTC. This translates into CASSLRGYGAVEQYF.

The CDR3, as DNA: TGTGCCAGCCCAAGAGGGACAGGGGAATACAATGAGCAGTTCTTC. It specifies CASPRGTGEYNEQFF. The V gene is TRBV2, the J gene TRBJ2-1; 10 bases map to TRBD1. The length of the CDR3 is 15 residues. Germline-derived CDR1 and CDR2 are SNHLY and FYNNEI. V lost 8 bases to trimming and J lost 4 bases; unmatched junction nucleotides: 8.

The chain has TRBV5-4 and TRBJ1-1; unclear D gene. Germline V gives CDR1 SGHNT, CDR2 YYREEE (reference sequence). The length of the CDR3 is 16 residues. V was shortened by 0 bases and J by 1 base, with 13 bases between the two germline ends. CDR3 sequence reads: CASSLGVGFSNTEAFF. CDR3 sequence (DNA): TGTGCCAGCAGCTTGGGAGTTGGTTTCTCGAACACTGAAGCTTTCTTT.

This clone was observed a single time. This sequence joins TRBV19 and TRBJ2-7, with TRBD1 matching over 10 bases. This CDR3 contains 15 residues. V lost 4 bases, J lost 3 bases, and 6 bases stayed unmatched. The germline gives CDR1 LNHDA, CDR2 SQIVND (reference sequence). The CDR3 sequence is CASSRDRGQSYEQYF. The DNA for the CDR3 is TGTGCCAGTAGTAGGGACAGGGGTCAGAGCTACGAGCAGTACTTC.